The 20 T cell receptor beta chains reported below all come from one sample, sequenced in a study of blood T cell repertoires in COVID-19. The protocol was immunoSEQ multiplex PCR, while the TCRdb copy is restricted to in-frame clones and leaves out a portion. The sample lists around 220,000 clones; 82% were seen once. The source material was peripheral blood. All receptors come from a woman older than 75 with COVID-19, enrolled during active disease.

The J gene is TRBJ2-7, the V gene TRBV5-4; 7 bases are shared with TRBD1. V shed 4 bases, J shed 3 bases, and the junction held 4 bases outside the gene matches. The germline V gene encodes CDR1 SGHNT and CDR2 YYREEE (reference sequence). This CDR3 region has 13 residues. The CDR3 nucleotides read TGTGCCAGCAGCGTGACAGGGCACTACGAGCAGTACTTC. The encoded protein is CASSVTGHYEQYF.

The rearrangement joins TRBV6-4 to TRBJ2-5; 9 bases are shared with TRBD2. V lost 8 bases and J lost 5; bases outside the gene matches: 12. This CDR3 comprises 15 residues. CDR1 is MRHNA, CDR2 SNTAGT, per germline. As DNA, the CDR3 is TGTGCCAGCGGGTCGGGACTAGCTTCCGGGGAGACCCAGTACTTC. It is translated as CASGSGLASGETQYF.

This clone was seen a single time. The V call is TRBV28, the J call TRBJ1-3, with no clear D. Germline CDR1 reads MDHEN; CDR2 reads SYDVKM. CDR3 length: 15 residues. Trimming pared 1 base from V and 0 bases from J, leaving 7 bases between. CDR3 sequence (DNA): TGTGCCAGCAGTTTATCCTTCAGCTCTGGAAACACCATATATTTT. Amino acid sequence: CASSLSFSSGNTIYF.

This clone was seen only once. This sequence joins TRBV27 and TRBJ1-1, with TRBD1 matching 7 bases. The length of the CDR3 is 13 residues. Germline V CDR1 and CDR2: MNHEY, SMNVEV (reference sequence). J gave up 4 bases and V 3 bases, and 2 bases lay outside the gene matches. The chain's CDR3 is CASSFDRATEAFF. As DNA, the CDR3 is TGTGCCAGCAGTTTCGACAGGGCCACTGAAGCTTTCTTT.

This clone appeared a few times. The chain joins TRBV28 to TRBJ1-1; D gene unclear. The germline CDR1 and CDR2 sequences are MDHEN and SYDVKM. The CDR3 loop spans 13 amino acids. V gave up 5 bases and J gave up 0 bases, with 7 bases separating them. CDR3 in amino acids: CASSRELNTEAFF. The CDR3 region has the DNA TGTGCCAGCAGTCGGGAGTTGAACACTGAAGCTTTCTTT.

This chain links TRBV14 with TRBJ1-2; D remains ambiguous. Per the germline V gene, CDR1 is SGHDN and CDR2 is FVKESK. Deletions cut 6 bases from V and 2 bases from J, with 10 bases between. CDR3 length: 13 amino acids. Here the CDR3 reads CASSSQQNYGYTF. Written as DNA, the CDR3 is TGTGCCAGCAGTTCGCAACAGAACTATGGCTACACCTTC.

The chain couples TRBV29-1 to TRBJ1-5, with D perhaps TRBD1 (5 bases). Germline CDR1 and CDR2: SQVTM and ANQGSEA. V was cut by 6 bases and J by 5 bases, with 14 bases left in between. CDR3 length: 13 amino acids. The CDR3 loop is CSVGGLYDQPQHF. The CDR3 coding sequence is TGCAGCGTGGGGGGACTTTATGATCAGCCCCAGCATTTT.

The V and J genes are TRBV28 and TRBJ1-1, with a tentative D call TRBD1 (5 bases). This CDR3 region has 13 residues. Trimming stripped 2 bases from V and 9 bases from J, with 13 bases between. The germline V gene encodes CDR1 MDHEN and CDR2 SYDVKM. This CDR3 is CASSLRGGEKAFF. CDR3 in DNA: TGTGCCAGCAGTTTACGGGGGGGGGAGAAAGCTTTCTTT. The full variable domain, in which reference TRBV28 and TRBJ1-1 provide the parts outside the CDR3, is DVKVTQSSRYLVKRTGEKVFLECVQDMDHENMFWYRQDPGLGLRLIYFSYDVKMKEKGDIPEGYSVSREKKERFSLILESASTNQTSMYLCASSLRGGEKAFFGQGTRLTVV.

The gene calls are TRBV7-2 and TRBJ2-7; 16 bases map to TRBD2. The CDR3 length is 17 residues. Unmatched junction bases numbered 6, after V lost 0 bases and J lost 7 bases. Germline V gene lookup returns CDR1 SGHTA and CDR2 FQGNSA. The CDR3 sequence: CASSLAGLAGGLGEQYF. The CDR3 DNA is TGTGCCAGCAGCTTAGCGGGACTAGCGGGGGGGCTAGGGGAGCAGTACTTC. Together with reference TRBV7-2 and TRBJ2-7, the CDR3 gives the full variable domain: GAGVSQSPSNKVTEKGKDVELRCDPISGHTALYWYRQSLGQGLEFLIYFQGNSAPDKSGLPSDRFSAERTGGSVSTLTIQRTQQEDSAVYLCASSLAGLAGGLGEQYFGPGTRLTVT.

The chain combines TRBV2 with TRBJ2-7, with D tentatively TRBD1 (6 bases). Germline V gene sequence: CDR1 SNHLY, CDR2 FYNNEI. This CDR3 is 14 amino acids long. V gave up 5 bases and J gave up 3 bases, with 14 bases separating them. CDR3 sequence: CASSTRDTSYEQYF. Written as DNA, the CDR3 is TGTGCCAGCAGTACTCGGGACACCAGCTACGAGCAGTACTTC.

The genes are TRBV7-2 and TRBJ1-1; the D is unclear. V was cut by 5 bases and J by 0 bases, with 13 bases left in between. Looked up from germline, CDR1 is SGHTA and CDR2 is FQGNSA. The CDR3 runs 15 residues. In DNA, the CDR3 is TGTGCCAGCAGCCCACGTTGGGAGGTGAACACTGAAGCTTTCTTT. Translation: CASSPRWEVNTEAFF.

This sequence joins TRBV27 and TRBJ1-2, with a weak D call TRBD1 (6 bases). Germline CDR1 is MNHEY and CDR2 is SMNVEV (reference sequence). V was pared by 5 bases and J by 0 bases, with 16 bases between. This CDR3 contains 16 residues. The CDR3 protein is CASSQLTGPSNYGYTF. As DNA, the CDR3 is TGTGCCAGCAGTCAATTAACAGGGCCCTCTAACTATGGCTACACCTTC.

The rearrangement links TRBV24-1 to TRBJ1-2; TRBD1 agrees at 8 bases. The CDR3 has 15 amino acids. Germline assignment: CDR1 KGHDR and CDR2 SFDVKD. With V trimmed by 3 bases and J by 4 bases, 6 bases remained unmatched. CDR3 amino acids: CATSDPGQAIYGYTF. CDR3 coding DNA: TGTGCCACCAGTGATCCGGGACAGGCGATCTATGGCTACACCTTC.

The DNA of the CDR3 is TGTGCCACCAGTGATTTTGAGGAAAACAATCAGCCCCAGCATTTT. It encodes CATSDFEENNQPQHF. This chain links TRBV24-1 with TRBJ1-5, with no clear D. The CDR3 runs to 15 residues. V shed 1 base and J shed 3 bases, with 9 bases lying between them. Germline CDR1 is KGHDR and CDR2 is SFDVKD.

The J gene is TRBJ2-7, the V gene TRBV7-9; 7 nucleotides match TRBD1. Trimming at V came to 5 bases and at J to 6 bases, leaving 4 bases not matched to a gene. Per the germline V gene, CDR1 is SEHNR and CDR2 is FQNEAQ (reference sequence). The length of the CDR3 is 12 residues. This CDR3 is CASSPDRAEQYF. The CDR3 DNA reads TGTGCCAGCAGCCCCGACAGGGCCGAGCAGTACTTC.

V usage is TRBV4-1 and J usage is TRBJ1-5; 9 bases agree with TRBD1. CDR1 MGHRA and CDR2 YSYEKL come from the germline V gene. Germline trimming cut 2 bases from V and 0 bases from J; bases unmatched to any gene: 5. The CDR3 consists of 17 residues. The CDR3 DNA is TGCGCCAGCAGCCAAACCGGGACAGGGTATAGCAATCAGCCCCAGCATTTT. This codes for CASSQTGTGYSNQPQHF.

The V call is TRBV11-2, the J call TRBJ1-3, with D perhaps TRBD1 (6 bases). Germline assignment: CDR1 SGHAT and CDR2 FQNNGV. Trimming took 7 bases from V and 0 from J, leaving 13 bases between them. This CDR3 contains 15 residues. The CDR3 loop is CASTTTGYSGNTIYF. CDR3 nucleotide sequence: TGTGCCAGCACCACAACAGGGTACTCTGGAAACACCATATATTTT.

This chain joins TRBV5-5 and TRBJ1-5; tentative D call: TRBD1 (5 bases). CDR1 and CDR2 from the germline V gene are SGHKS and YYEKEE (reference sequence). Trimming stripped 0 bases from V and 3 bases from J, with 10 bases between. This CDR3 has 15 amino acids. The CDR3 nucleotides are TGTGCCAGCAGCTTGGGGCAGGGCGTCAATCAGCCCCAGCATTTT. It specifies CASSLGQGVNQPQHF.

Written as DNA, the CDR3 is TGTGCCACCAGTGATTTAAGAGGGAGCTCCTACAATGAGCAGTTCTTC. Translated, it gives CATSDLRGSSYNEQFF. The V gene is TRBV24-1, the J gene TRBJ2-1; a possible D gene is TRBD2 (5 bases). Per germline, CDR1 KGHDR and CDR2 SFDVKD. This CDR3 spans 16 amino acids. The V end lost 1 base, the J end lost 0 bases, and 9 bases lay between the germline ends.

The chain employs TRBV6-1 and TRBJ1-3; D is undetermined. Germline CDR1 is MNHNS and CDR2 is SASEGT. This CDR3 region has 13 residues. V was trimmed by 1 base and J by 8 bases, leaving 9 bases between them. The CDR3 DNA is TGTGCCAGCAGTGAAGGGGCAACCTACACCATATATTTT. It encodes CASSEGATYTIYF.